The clone carrying this T cell receptor beta chain came up many times. The antigen is unknown. This entry is derived from a study of breast tumors, draining lymph nodes, adjacent tissues. Overall study findings and caveats: The data were judged consistent with most tumor T cells coming from lymph node and expanding in tumor. Compared with basal-like, luminal-like tumors shared significantly more repertoire with nontumor tissue.

The CDR3 has 13 residues. CDR1 is SEHNR, CDR2 FQNEAQ, per germline (reference sequence). The ends were cut back, 11 bases at V and 2 bases at J, with 12 bases in the middle. MiXCR was run by TCRdb on the multiplex PCR reads, yielding one entry per CDR3 protein. In the table there are roughly 260,000 distinct CDR3 sequences, around 31% of which are singletons. Breast cancer patients provided tissue from their axillary draining lymph nodes. The V and J genes are TRBV7-9 and TRBJ1-4, with TRBD1 as a possible D gene (5 bases). What was sequenced was axillary lymph node tissue. This TCR was recovered from a female donor with breast cancer. Some clones in this sample may be carry-over from other donors' samples. CDR3: CAGTDSTNEKLFF. In DNA, the CDR3 is TGTGCCGGAACCGACAGCACTAATGAAAAACTGTTTTTT.